The next 24 T cell receptor beta chains were all read from a single sample in a study of technical replicates of blood from a handful of donors. Here immunoSEQ multiplex PCR was the method, and the copy in TCRdb shows in-frame clones only, minus some. The sample records more than 45,000 clones, approximately 94% being singletons. The sequenced sample consisted of PBMCs. All receptors derive from a human donor in good health. Some clones in this sample may be carry-over from other donors' samples.

This sequence joins TRBV4-3 and TRBJ1-1; TRBD1 is a possible D gene (6 bases). Germline CDR1 reads LGHNA; CDR2 reads YSLEER. The V and J ends lost 0 bases and 5 bases respectively, with 13 bases between them. CDR3 length equals 15 residues. The CDR3 region is CASSQDKQGGTEAFF. The CDR3 DNA sequence: TGCGCCAGCAGCCAAGATAAACAGGGTGGTACTGAAGCTTTCTTT.

J is TRBJ2-1 and V is TRBV4-2; 9 bases align to TRBD1. This CDR3 comprises 15 residues. Germline V gene lookup returns CDR1 LGHNA and CDR2 YNFKEQ. Trimming took 5 bases from V and 3 from J; bases not matched to a gene: 5. The CDR3 protein is CASSATTGGYNEQFF. In nucleotides, the CDR3 is TGTGCCAGCAGCGCTACGACAGGGGGCTACAATGAGCAGTTCTTC.

The V call is TRBV7-6, the J call TRBJ1-2, with a tentative D call TRBD1 (5 bases). There are 14 residues in the CDR3. The germline gives CDR1 SGHVS, CDR2 FNYEAQ. With 1 base removed from V and 7 bases from J, the gap between germline ends came to 13 bases. The CDR3 region is CASSLVGRVSGYTF. CDR3 DNA: TGTGCCAGCAGCTTAGTTGGCAGGGTGAGTGGCTACACCTTC. The full variable domain, rest sourced from reference TRBV7-6 and TRBJ1-2, is GAGVSQSPRYKVTKRGQDVALRCDPISGHVSLYWYRQALGQGPEFLTYFNYEAQQDKSGLPNDRFSAERPEGSISTLTIQRTEQRDSAMYRCASSLVGRVSGYTFGSGTRLTVV.

The chain employs TRBV6-1 and TRBJ1-6; TRBD1 matches 7 bases. Germline CDR1 is MNHNS and CDR2 is SASEGT. The J segment lost 3 bases and the V segment lost 6 bases, leaving 5 bases of the junction unmatched. The CDR3 sequence is 15 residues long. CDR3 nucleotide sequence: TGTGCCAGCAGGGGGGGACAGAACTATAATTCACCCCTCCACTTT. Its protein is CASRGGQNYNSPLHF.

The chain couples TRBV5-5 to TRBJ2-7; 8 bases match TRBD1. Trimming took 5 bases from V and 4 from J; bases not matched to a gene: 8. Germline CDR1 reads SGHKS; CDR2 reads YYEKEE (reference sequence). This CDR3 comprises 14 residues. CDR3 in DNA: TGTGCCAGCAGGGCCGGGACAGGAATATACGAGCAGTACTTC. Residues: CASRAGTGIYEQYF.

In this sample, this clone turned up once. The rearrangement uses TRBV29-1 and TRBJ2-7; TRBD2 aligns across 7 bases. The CDR3 spans 13 residues. The V segment lost 6 bases and the J segment 2 bases; nucleotides outside the gene matches: 7. CDR1 is SQVTM and CDR2 is ANQGSEA in the germline V gene. CDR3 protein: CSVLSSGTYEQYF. CDR3 DNA: TGCAGCGTGCTGTCTAGCGGTACCTACGAGCAGTACTTC.

The chain combines TRBV7-2 with TRBJ2-3; 10 bases are a match to TRBD2. Germline V gene data show CDR1 as SGHTA and CDR2 as FQGNSA. Unmatched junction bases numbered 8, after V lost 2 bases and J lost 3 bases. This CDR3 spans 17 amino acids. Here the CDR3 reads CASSLQAGAGGTDTQYF. CDR3 sequence (DNA): TGTGCCAGCAGCTTACAAGCCGGAGCGGGGGGGACAGATACGCAGTATTTT.

This clone showed up just once. The chain recombines TRBV10-3 with TRBJ1-1; no clear D. Germline assignment: CDR1 ENHRY and CDR2 SYGVKD. The CDR3 runs 11 residues. Trimming removed 8 bases at V and 4 bases at J, with 8 bases between. The CDR3 DNA follows: TGTGCCATCGGCAGATCCACTGAAGCTTTCTTT. Protein product: CAIGRSTEAFF.

The rearrangement links TRBV2 to TRBJ2-7; D might be TRBD2 (6 bases). Germline V CDR1 and CDR2: SNHLY, FYNNEI. Trimming removed 6 bases at V and 0 bases at J, with 12 bases between. The CDR3 consists of 14 residues. CDR3 sequence: CASSRDFFSYEQYF. As DNA, the CDR3 is TGTGCCAGCAGCCGGGACTTCTTCTCCTACGAGCAGTACTTC.

This chain links TRBV4-2 with TRBJ1-1; 7 bases line up with TRBD1. Trimming removed 1 base from V and 0 bases from J; junction bases left unmatched: 8. Germline V lookup: CDR1 LGHNA, CDR2 YNFKEQ. This CDR3 has 17 amino acids. This CDR3 reads CASSQVLRGVMNTEAFF. The DNA of the CDR3 is TGTGCCAGCAGCCAAGTTCTCAGGGGGGTCATGAACACTGAAGCTTTCTTT.

CDR3 coding DNA: TGTGCCAGCAGCCCCGGGACTAGCGGGAGCCCCGGGGAGACCCAGTACTTC. This gives the protein CASSPGTSGSPGETQYF. V usage is TRBV11-1 and J usage is TRBJ2-5; 14 nucleotides agree with TRBD2. V lost 5 bases to trimming and J lost 5 bases; unmatched junction nucleotides: 10. CDR3 size: 17 residues. From germline, CDR1 is SGHAT and CDR2 FQDESV (reference sequence).

In DNA, the CDR3 is TGCGCCAGCAGCCAAGATCACCGACAGGGGGGAAACACCATATATTTT. Its translation is CASSQDHRQGGNTIYF. This chain joins TRBV4-3 and TRBJ1-3; 8 bases are shared with TRBD1. Germline trimming cut 0 bases from V and 4 bases from J; bases unmatched to any gene: 5. Germline V gene sequence: CDR1 LGHNA, CDR2 YSLEER. The CDR3 consists of 16 residues.

The gene calls are TRBV18 and TRBJ2-7, with 8 bases aligning to TRBD2. CDR1 and CDR2 from the germline V gene are KGHSH and LQKENI. V dropped 2 bases and J dropped 2; count of bases not matched to a gene: 8. The CDR3 runs 16 residues. For the CDR3, the DNA is TGTGCCAGCTCACCAGGGTCGGCGGGGGGAGCCTACGAGCAGTACTTC. Its translation is CASSPGSAGGAYEQYF.

The chain joins TRBV5-1 to TRBJ2-2; TRBD1 matches at 9 bases. After removal of 4 bases from V and 1 base from J, the junction contained 5 bases not matched to a gene. From germline, CDR1 is SGHRS and CDR2 YFSETQ. The CDR3 sequence is 16 residues long. The CDR3 sequence: CASSLGQGQNTGELFF. CDR3 in DNA: TGCGCCAGCAGCCTGGGACAGGGACAGAACACCGGGGAGCTGTTTTTT.

This CDR3 is CASSSLQERGTGELFF. The CDR3 bases are TGTGCCAGCAGCTCCTTACAGGAGCGGGGCACCGGGGAGCTGTTTTTT. This chain links TRBV5-6 with TRBJ2-2, with 7 positions matching TRBD2. Germline V gene sequence: CDR1 SGHDT, CDR2 YYEEEE. V dropped 3 bases and J dropped 4; count of bases not matched to a gene: 9. This CDR3 is built from 16 residues. Full variable domain (rest looked up from reference TRBV5-6 and TRBJ2-2): DAGVTQSPTHLIKTRGQQVTLRCSPKSGHDTVSWYQQALGQGPQFIFQYYEEEERQRGNFPDRFSGHQFPNYSSELNVNALLLGDSALYLCASSSLQERGTGELFFGEGSRLTVL.

The V call is TRBV27, the J call TRBJ1-2; 7 bases fit TRBD1. The CDR3 is made up of 14 amino acids. V shed 4 bases, J shed 8 bases, and the junction held 10 bases outside the gene matches. Germline V gene sequence: CDR1 MNHEY, CDR2 SMNVEV (reference sequence). This CDR3 is CASSSSTGAGGYTF. As DNA, the CDR3 is TGTGCCAGCAGTTCAAGTACAGGGGCCGGGGGCTACACCTTC.

This rearrangement joins TRBV7-9 to TRBJ2-7, with a possible D match to TRBD2 (6 bases). The germline gives CDR1 SEHNR, CDR2 FQNEAQ (reference sequence). The V end lost 6 bases, the J end lost 3 bases, and 18 bases lay between the germline ends. The CDR3 spans 15 residues. The CDR3 protein is CASRDLEGGYYEQYF. CDR3 nucleotides: TGTGCCAGCAGGGACCTGGAAGGAGGGTACTACGAGCAGTACTTC.

The chain's CDR3 is CASSLWGEGQPQHF. CDR3 bases: TGTGCCAGCAGCTTATGGGGGGAGGGTCAGCCCCAGCATTTT. This sequence joins TRBV11-2 and TRBJ1-5, with D maybe TRBD1 (5 bases). Germline V gene sequence: CDR1 SGHAT, CDR2 FQNNGV. The CDR3 totals 14 residues. The V end was cut by 2 bases, the J end by 6 bases, with 11 bases between.

The chain is built from TRBV6-5 and TRBJ1-2; a weak D match, TRBD1 (5 bases). V lost 2 bases to trimming and J lost 0 bases, with 10 bases between them. The germline V gene has CDR1 MNHEY and CDR2 SVGAGI. This CDR3 region has 15 residues. The CDR3: CASSYGAESNYGYTF. The CDR3 DNA reads TGTGCCAGCAGTTACGGGGCAGAGTCTAACTATGGCTACACCTTC.

The genes are TRBV21-1 and TRBJ1-5; the listed D gene, TRBD1, was not tested against the DNA. TRBV21-1 is classified as a pseudogene. The CDR3 consists of 19 residues. The CDR3 sequence: CASSKDEGTGSWRHQPQHF. As DNA, the CDR3 is TGTGCCAGCAGCAAAGATGAAGGGACAGGCAGCTGGCGACATCAGCCCCAGCATTTT.

The rearrangement joins TRBV25-1 to TRBJ2-2; D is possibly TRBD2 (5 bases). The CDR3 is made up of 12 amino acids. Trimming left V 7 bases short and J 7 bases short, with 10 bases between. Germline values: CDR1 MGHDK, CDR2 SYGVNS. The CDR3 loop reads CASTHRGGELFF. In DNA, the CDR3 is TGTGCCAGCACCCACCGGGGCGGGGAGCTGTTTTTT. The full variable domain, with the rest looked up from reference TRBV25-1 and TRBJ2-2, is EADIYQTPRYLVIGTGKKITLECSQTMGHDKMYWYQQDPGMELHLIHYSYGVNSTEKGDLSSESTVSRIRTEHFPLTLESARPSHTSQYLCASTHRGGELFFGEGSRLTVL.

This sequence joins TRBV7-2 and TRBJ1-4; D perhaps matches TRBD1 (6 bases). The CDR3 consists of 15 residues. V was pared by 4 bases and J by 0 bases, with 9 bases between. The V gene's germline CDR1 is SGHTA and CDR2 FQGNSA. This CDR3 is CASSSQGATNEKLFF. In DNA, the CDR3 is TGTGCCAGCAGCTCACAGGGTGCAACTAATGAAAAACTGTTTTTT.

About this clone: The junction and the germline gene differ at one end; a read error may be behind it. The V call is TRBV5-6, the J call TRBJ1-5; TRBD1 is a possible D gene (5 bases). Germline-derived CDR1 and CDR2 are SGHDT and YYEEEE. This CDR3 has 16 amino acids. The CDR3 coding sequence is TGTGCCAGCACCTTGGGGGGAGGCTCGAGCAATCAGCCCCAGCATTTT. Translated, it gives CASTLGGGSSNQPQHF.

This sequence joins TRBV5-6 and TRBJ1-6, with D uncertain. CDR3 length equals 16 residues. The germline V gene has CDR1 SGHDT and CDR2 YYEEEE. Trimming removed 1 base from V and 1 base from J, with 9 bases in between. CDR3 loop: CASSLWRVSYNSPLHF. The CDR3, as DNA: TGTGCCAGCAGCTTGTGGAGGGTATCCTATAATTCACCCCTCCACTTT.